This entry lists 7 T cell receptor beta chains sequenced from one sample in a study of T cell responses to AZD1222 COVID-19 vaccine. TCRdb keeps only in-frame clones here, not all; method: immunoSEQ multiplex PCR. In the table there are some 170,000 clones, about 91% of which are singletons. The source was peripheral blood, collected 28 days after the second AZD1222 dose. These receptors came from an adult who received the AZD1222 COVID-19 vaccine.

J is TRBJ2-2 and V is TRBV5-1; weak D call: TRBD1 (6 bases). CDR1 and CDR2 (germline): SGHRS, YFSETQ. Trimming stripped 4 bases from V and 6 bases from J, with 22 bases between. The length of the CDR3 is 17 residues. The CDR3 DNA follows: TGCGCCAGCAGCCCGTCCCCCGGACAGATTTTGGCCGGGGAGCTGTTTTTT. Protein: CASSPSPGQILAGELFF. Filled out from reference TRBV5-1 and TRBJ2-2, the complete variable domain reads KAGVTQTPRYLIKTRGQQVTLSCSPISGHRSVSWYQQTPGQGLQFLFEYFSETQRNKGNFPGRFSGRQFSNSRSEMNVSTLELGDSALYLCASSPSPGQILAGELFFGEGSRLTVL.

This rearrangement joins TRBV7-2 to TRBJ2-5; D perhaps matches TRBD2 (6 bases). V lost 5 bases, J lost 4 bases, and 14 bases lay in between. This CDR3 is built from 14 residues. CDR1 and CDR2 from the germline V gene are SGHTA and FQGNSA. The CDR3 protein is CASSDTRGGETQYF. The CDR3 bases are TGTGCCAGCAGCGACACGAGGGGAGGAGAGACCCAGTACTTC.

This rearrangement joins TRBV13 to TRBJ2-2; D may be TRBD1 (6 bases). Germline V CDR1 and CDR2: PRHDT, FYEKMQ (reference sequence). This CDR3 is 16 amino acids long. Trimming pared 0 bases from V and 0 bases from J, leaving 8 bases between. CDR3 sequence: CASSLGWTANTGELFF. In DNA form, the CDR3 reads TGTGCCAGCAGCTTAGGCTGGACAGCGAACACCGGGGAGCTGTTTTTT.

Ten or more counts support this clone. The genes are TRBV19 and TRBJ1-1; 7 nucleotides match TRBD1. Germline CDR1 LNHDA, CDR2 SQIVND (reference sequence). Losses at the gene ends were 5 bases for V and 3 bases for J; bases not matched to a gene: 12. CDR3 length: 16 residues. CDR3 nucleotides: TGTGCCAGTAGTGATTTGGGTGACAGGGTCTACACTGAAGCTTTCTTT. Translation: CASSDLGDRVYTEAFF.

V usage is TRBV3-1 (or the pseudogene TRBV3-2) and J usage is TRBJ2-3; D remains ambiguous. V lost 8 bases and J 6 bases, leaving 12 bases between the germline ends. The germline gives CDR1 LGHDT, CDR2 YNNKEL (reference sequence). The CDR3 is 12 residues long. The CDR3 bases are TGTGCCAGCGCCCTGATGGGGGATACGCAGTATTTT. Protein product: CASALMGDTQYF.

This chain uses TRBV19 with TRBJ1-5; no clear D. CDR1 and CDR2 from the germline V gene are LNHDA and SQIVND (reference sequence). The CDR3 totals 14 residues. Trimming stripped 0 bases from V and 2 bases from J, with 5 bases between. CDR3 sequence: CASSIEGRNQPQHF. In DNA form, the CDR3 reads TGTGCCAGTAGTATAGAGGGTCGCAATCAGCCCCAGCATTTT.

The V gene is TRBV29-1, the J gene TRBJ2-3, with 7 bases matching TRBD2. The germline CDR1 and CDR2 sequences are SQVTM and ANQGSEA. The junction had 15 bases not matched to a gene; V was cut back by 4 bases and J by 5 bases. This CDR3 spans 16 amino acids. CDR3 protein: CSVGGPRRGEGDTQYF. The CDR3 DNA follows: TGCAGCGTTGGTGGGCCCCGTCGGGGGGAGGGAGATACGCAGTATTTT.